This is a list of T cell receptor beta chains from one sample in a study of blood T cells in healthy people across ages. TCRdb analysed the 5' RACE reads with MiXCR anew, one entry per CDR3 protein. The sample contains over 1,300,000 distinct CDR3 sequences, around 59% of which appear only once. The sequencing sample was made of blood. The source is a man in his late teens or twenties in good health. Both conserved end residues are part of each CDR3. Fields, in order: D gene, clone size, V gene, J gene, CDR3 protein, CDR3 DNA. D genes are given only for firm matches. For some rows the clone size is stated as once, few or many, or as a class when expanded; others skip it.

d_call: -; clone_size: -; v_call: TRBV27; j_call: TRBJ2-3; cdr3_aa: CASSLRGPSTDTQYF; cdr3_nt: TGTGCCAGCAGTTTACGGGGGCCGAGCACAGATACGCAGTATTTT
d_call: -; clone_size: -; v_call: TRBV6-5; j_call: TRBJ1-5; cdr3_aa: CASRRTGNQPQHF; cdr3_nt: TGTGCCAGCAGACGGACAGGCAATCAGCCCCAGCATTTT
d_call: TRBD2; clone_size: -; v_call: TRBV19; j_call: TRBJ2-7; cdr3_aa: CATAGGSYEQYF; cdr3_nt: TGTGCCACCGCGGGGGGCTCCTACGAGCAGTACTTC
d_call: -; clone_size: -; v_call: TRBV7-9; j_call: TRBJ1-1; cdr3_aa: CASSFSTGMNTEAFF; cdr3_nt: TGTGCCAGCAGCTTTTCAACGGGCATGAACACTGAAGCTTTCTTT
d_call: -; clone_size: -; v_call: TRBV4-1; j_call: TRBJ2-7; cdr3_aa: CASSQDWQGLSYEQYF; cdr3_nt: TGCGCCAGCAGCCAAGATTGGCAGGGGCTCTCCTACGAGCAGTACTTC
d_call: TRBD2; clone_size: -; v_call: TRBV27; j_call: TRBJ2-3; cdr3_aa: CASSLSTSGSADTQYF; cdr3_nt: TGTGCCAGCAGTCTATCGACTAGCGGGAGTGCAGATACGCAGTATTTT
d_call: TRBD2; clone_size: -; v_call: TRBV12-3/TRBV12-4; j_call: TRBJ2-7; cdr3_aa: CASMILAGAAYEQYF; cdr3_nt: TGTGCCAGCATGATACTAGCGGGGGCCGCCTACGAGCAGTACTTC
d_call: -; clone_size: -; v_call: TRBV9; j_call: TRBJ2-1; cdr3_aa: CASSGGPHNEQFF; cdr3_nt: TGTGCCAGCAGTGGGGGGCCACACAATGAGCAGTTCTTC
d_call: -; clone_size: -; v_call: TRBV29-1; j_call: TRBJ2-4; cdr3_aa: CSASTTYERYF; cdr3_nt: TGCAGCGCCTCTACCACGTACGAGCGGTACTTC
d_call: -; clone_size: -; v_call: TRBV2; j_call: TRBJ1-1; cdr3_aa: CASRGSPMNTEAFF; cdr3_nt: TGTGCCAGCCGGGGCTCCCCGATGAACACTGAAGCTTTCTTT
d_call: -; clone_size: -; v_call: TRBV4-1; j_call: TRBJ2-1; cdr3_aa: CASSHVRQGYNEQFF; cdr3_nt: TGCGCCAGCAGCCACGTGCGGCAGGGCTACAATGAGCAGTTCTTC
d_call: TRBD1; clone_size: -; v_call: TRBV7-9; j_call: TRBJ2-5; cdr3_aa: CASSLAGAGQDQETQYF; cdr3_nt: TGTGCCAGCAGCTTAGCTGGGGCGGGACAGGATCAAGAGACCCAGTACTTC
d_call: TRBD1; clone_size: few; v_call: TRBV25-1; j_call: TRBJ2-7; cdr3_aa: CASSYYGTGGLEQYF; cdr3_nt: TGTGCCAGCAGTTACTACGGGACAGGGGGACTCGAGCAGTACTTC
d_call: TRBD1; clone_size: -; v_call: TRBV9; j_call: TRBJ1-4; cdr3_aa: CASSGPGQNNEKLFF; cdr3_nt: TGTGCCAGCAGCGGACCGGGACAGAACAATGAAAAACTGTTTTTT
d_call: -; clone_size: few; v_call: TRBV4-3; j_call: TRBJ2-7; cdr3_aa: CASSQSFDGEQYF; cdr3_nt: TGCGCCAGCAGCCAATCGTTCGACGGCGAGCAGTACTTC
d_call: -; clone_size: -; v_call: TRBV7-2; j_call: TRBJ1-2; cdr3_aa: CASSLVPATGGYTF; cdr3_nt: TGTGCCAGCAGCTTAGTTCCGGCAACGGGCGGCTACACCTTC
d_call: -; clone_size: -; v_call: TRBV14; j_call: TRBJ2-3; cdr3_aa: CASSRDRNTQYF; cdr3_nt: TGTGCCAGCAGCCGCGACAGAAATACGCAGTATTTT
d_call: -; clone_size: -; v_call: TRBV29-1; j_call: TRBJ1-2; cdr3_aa: CSVEETELSYGYTF; cdr3_nt: TGCAGCGTTGAAGAGACAGAGCTAAGTTATGGCTACACCTTC
d_call: TRBD2; clone_size: few; v_call: TRBV27; j_call: TRBJ2-3; cdr3_aa: CASNPGGGPTDTQYF; cdr3_nt: TGTGCCAGCAACCCTGGCGGGGGACCCACAGATACGCAGTATTTT
d_call: -; clone_size: few; v_call: TRBV27; j_call: TRBJ1-6; cdr3_aa: CASSPIGGLGSYNSPLHF; cdr3_nt: TGTGCCAGCAGTCCTATTGGGGGCCTTGGCTCCTATAATTCACCCCTCCACTTT
d_call: -; clone_size: -; v_call: TRBV6-1; j_call: TRBJ2-5; cdr3_aa: CASRPLTALSPGQPQETQYF; cdr3_nt: TGTGCCAGCAGACCCCTGACGGCTTTGAGCCCGGGACAACCTCAAGAGACCCAGTACTTC
d_call: -; clone_size: -; v_call: TRBV6-5; j_call: TRBJ2-7; cdr3_aa: CASRYTIEGGYEQYF; cdr3_nt: TGTGCCAGCAGATATACCATCGAGGGGGGATACGAGCAGTACTTC
d_call: -; clone_size: -; v_call: TRBV6-2/TRBV6-3; j_call: TRBJ2-7; cdr3_aa: CASSTWTAYEQYF; cdr3_nt: TGTGCCAGCAGTACGTGGACAGCCTACGAGCAGTACTTC
d_call: -; clone_size: few; v_call: TRBV10-3; j_call: TRBJ2-1; cdr3_aa: CAISELGETLDSYNEQFF; cdr3_nt: TGTGCCATCAGTGAGCTGGGGGAAACGCTCGACTCCTACAATGAGCAGTTCTTC
d_call: -; clone_size: -; v_call: TRBV25-1; j_call: TRBJ2-1; cdr3_aa: CASEREVGNSEQFF; cdr3_nt: TGTGCCAGCGAGAGAGAAGTGGGCAATAGTGAGCAGTTCTTC
d_call: TRBD2; clone_size: -; v_call: TRBV6-2/TRBV6-3; j_call: TRBJ2-3; cdr3_aa: CASSYPSGGSYHTDTQYF; cdr3_nt: TGTGCCAGCAGTTACCCTAGCGGGGGCTCTTACCACACAGATACGCAGTATTTT
d_call: -; clone_size: -; v_call: TRBV5-1; j_call: TRBJ2-7; cdr3_aa: CASSGDNTYEQYF; cdr3_nt: TGCGCCAGCAGCGGGGACAATACCTACGAGCAGTACTTC
d_call: TRBD1; clone_size: few; v_call: TRBV7-6; j_call: TRBJ2-3; cdr3_aa: CASSPLGQTNTDTQYF; cdr3_nt: TGTGCCAGCAGCCCACTGGGACAGACAAACACAGATACGCAGTATTTT
d_call: -; clone_size: -; v_call: TRBV20-1; j_call: TRBJ2-7; cdr3_aa: CSARELGRTSEQYF; cdr3_nt: TGCAGTGCTAGAGAGTTGGGCAGGACCTCCGAGCAGTACTTC
d_call: -; clone_size: -; v_call: TRBV3-1; j_call: TRBJ1-2; cdr3_aa: CASSQEPTVPNYGYTF; cdr3_nt: TGTGCCAGCAGCCAAGAACCGACAGTGCCTAACTATGGCTACACCTTC
d_call: TRBD2; clone_size: few; v_call: TRBV4-2; j_call: TRBJ2-1; cdr3_aa: CASSHLLAGGNEQFF; cdr3_nt: TGTGCCAGCAGCCACCTACTAGCGGGAGGGAATGAGCAGTTCTTC
d_call: TRBD1; clone_size: -; v_call: TRBV20-1; j_call: TRBJ1-4; cdr3_aa: CIAPGQLNEKLFF; cdr3_nt: TGCATCGCTCCGGGACAGCTTAATGAAAAACTGTTTTTT
d_call: -; clone_size: -; v_call: TRBV2; j_call: TRBJ2-1; cdr3_aa: CASRGSSNEQFF; cdr3_nt: TGTGCCAGCAGGGGTTCTAGCAATGAGCAGTTCTTC
d_call: -; clone_size: -; v_call: TRBV29-1; j_call: TRBJ1-3; cdr3_aa: CSVESSGNTIYF; cdr3_nt: TGCAGCGTTGAATCGTCTGGAAACACCATATATTTT
d_call: -; clone_size: -; v_call: TRBV6-5; j_call: TRBJ2-7; cdr3_aa: CASSYGPGVYEQYF; cdr3_nt: TGTGCCAGCAGTTATGGACCCGGAGTCTACGAGCAGTACTTC
d_call: -; clone_size: -; v_call: TRBV11-2; j_call: TRBJ1-1; cdr3_aa: CASSFLRGGRGTEAFF; cdr3_nt: TGTGCCAGCAGCTTTTTGAGGGGAGGTCGGGGCACTGAAGCTTTCTTT
d_call: -; clone_size: -; v_call: TRBV12-5; j_call: TRBJ2-6; cdr3_aa: CASGALGGNVLTF; cdr3_nt: TGTGCTAGTGGAGCCTTGGGGGGCAACGTCCTGACTTTC
d_call: TRBD2; clone_size: -; v_call: TRBV4-3; j_call: TRBJ2-3; cdr3_aa: CASSQDGTSGLDTQYF; cdr3_nt: TGCGCCAGCAGCCAAGATGGAACTAGCGGGTTGGATACGCAGTATTTT
d_call: -; clone_size: -; v_call: TRBV5-5; j_call: TRBJ2-7; cdr3_aa: CASSLLPGYSYEQYF; cdr3_nt: TGTGCCAGCAGCTTGCTTCCAGGGTACAGCTACGAGCAGTACTTC
d_call: -; clone_size: few; v_call: TRBV4-3; j_call: TRBJ2-2; cdr3_aa: CASSQDPTPTGIGELFF; cdr3_nt: TGCGCCAGCAGCCAAGATCCTACCCCCACGGGCATCGGGGAGCTGTTTTTT
d_call: TRBD1; clone_size: -; v_call: TRBV20-1; j_call: TRBJ2-1; cdr3_aa: CSAIGGSDEQFF; cdr3_nt: TGCAGTGCAATAGGGGGCTCCGATGAGCAGTTCTTC
d_call: TRBD1; clone_size: few; v_call: TRBV29-1; j_call: TRBJ2-7; cdr3_aa: CSVLGIGTGDYEQYF; cdr3_nt: TGCAGCGTTCTTGGAATAGGGACAGGGGACTACGAGCAGTACTTC
d_call: -; clone_size: once; v_call: TRBV20-1; j_call: TRBJ2-3; cdr3_aa: CSARGPPPKQGPSTDTQYF; cdr3_nt: TGCAGTGCTAGAGGCCCCCCCCCCAAACAGGGACCTAGCACAGATACGCAGTATTTT
d_call: TRBD2; clone_size: once; v_call: TRBV7-9; j_call: TRBJ2-7; cdr3_aa: CASSDGLVEYEQYF; cdr3_nt: TGTGCCAGCAGCGATGGACTAGTGGAGTACGAGCAGTACTTC
d_call: -; clone_size: many; v_call: TRBV20-1; j_call: TRBJ2-1; cdr3_aa: CSAIQAREQFF; cdr3_nt: TGCAGTGCTATCCAAGCTAGGGAGCAGTTCTTC
d_call: -; clone_size: -; v_call: TRBV4-1; j_call: TRBJ2-7; cdr3_aa: CASSRVRDNLNEQYF; cdr3_nt: TGCGCCAGCAGCCGTGTCAGGGACAACCTGAACGAGCAGTACTTC
d_call: TRBD2; clone_size: -; v_call: TRBV6-6; j_call: TRBJ2-7; cdr3_aa: CVSKEGGVYEQYF; cdr3_nt: TGTGTCAGCAAGGAGGGAGGGGTCTACGAGCAGTACTTC
d_call: TRBD2; clone_size: -; v_call: TRBV4-2; j_call: TRBJ2-7; cdr3_aa: CASSQPREGLNNEQYF; cdr3_nt: TGTGCCAGCAGCCAGCCGAGGGAGGGCCTAAACAATGAGCAGTACTTC
d_call: -; clone_size: once; v_call: TRBV29-1; j_call: TRBJ2-1; cdr3_aa: CSVPDLWGTYNEQFF; cdr3_nt: TGCAGCGTCCCAGATCTTTGGGGGACCTACAATGAGCAGTTCTTC
d_call: -; clone_size: -; v_call: TRBV4-1; j_call: TRBJ2-7; cdr3_aa: CASSQFTGSSYEQYF; cdr3_nt: TGCGCCAGCAGCCAGTTTACCGGGAGCTCCTACGAGCAGTACTTC
d_call: -; clone_size: -; v_call: TRBV12-3/TRBV12-4; j_call: TRBJ2-3; cdr3_aa: CASSLSPGRVPTDTQYF; cdr3_nt: TGTGCCAGCAGTTTAAGTCCTGGGCGAGTGCCCACAGATACGCAGTATTTT
d_call: -; clone_size: -; v_call: TRBV6-1; j_call: TRBJ2-7; cdr3_aa: CASSEDPGYEQYF; cdr3_nt: TGTGCCAGCAGTGAAGATCCCGGCTACGAGCAGTACTTC
d_call: -; clone_size: -; v_call: TRBV29-1; j_call: TRBJ2-5; cdr3_aa: CSVDGDRQETQYF; cdr3_nt: TGCAGCGTTGATGGCGACCGCCAAGAGACCCAGTACTTC